The 13 T cell receptor beta chains given below trace back to one sample, sequenced in a study of blood T cell repertoires in COVID-19. Here immunoSEQ multiplex PCR was the method, and the copy in TCRdb shows in-frame clones only, minus some. Of some 60,000 clones in the sample, around 90% were seen once. The sample consisted of peripheral blood. These receptors all come from a human donor with active COVID-19. The donor label of this sample is uncertain.

This chain uses TRBV5-1 with TRBJ2-1, with TRBD1 as a possible D gene (6 bases). The CDR3 length is 15 residues. Trimming shortened V by 0 bases and J by 10 bases, and 17 bases separated the two germline ends. Germline V gives CDR1 SGHRS, CDR2 YFSETQ. CDR3 protein: CASSLGQGPLPEQFF. The CDR3 bases are TGCGCCAGCAGCTTGGGTCAGGGGCCCCTCCCCGAGCAGTTCTTC.

The chain uses TRBV5-5 and TRBJ1-6; 7 bases align to TRBD1. J lost 8 bases, V lost 0 bases, and 2 bases had no gene match. Germline CDR1 is SGHKS and CDR2 is YYEKEE (reference sequence). The CDR3 runs 14 residues. The CDR3 nucleotides are TGTGCCAGCAGCTTGGGCAGGGGGGATTCACCCCTCCACTTT. This sequence encodes CASSLGRGDSPLHF.

The rearrangement joins TRBV5-6 to TRBJ2-3; 16 positions match TRBD2. V was pared by 4 bases and J by 7 bases, with 3 bases of the junction left unmatched. CDR3 length equals 15 residues. CDR1 and CDR2 from the germline V gene are SGHDT and YYEEEE. DNA for the CDR3: TGTGCCAGCAGCCGGGGACTAGCGGGGGGGAATACGCAGTATTTT. It is translated as CASSRGLAGGNTQYF.

V gene TRBV19 combines with J gene TRBJ2-1; TRBD2 matches 7 bases. Germline-derived CDR1 and CDR2 are LNHDA and SQIVND (reference sequence). The CDR3 is made up of 17 amino acids. Losses at the gene ends were 3 bases for V and 0 bases for J; bases not matched to a gene: 8. The CDR3, as DNA: TGTGCCAGTAGTATCTTCACAGCGGGACCCTCCTACAATGAGCAGTTCTTC. Protein sequence: CASSIFTAGPSYNEQFF.

The gene calls are TRBV7-9 and TRBJ1-1; tentatively, D is TRBD1 (5 bases). Germline V lookup: CDR1 SEHNR, CDR2 FQNEAQ (reference sequence). The CDR3 spans 12 residues. Trimming removed 2 bases from V and 6 bases from J, with 7 bases in between. The CDR3 loop is CASSLSGSEAFF. The DNA for the CDR3 is TGTGCCAGCAGCTTATCAGGGTCTGAAGCTTTCTTT.

The DNA for the CDR3 is TGTGCCAGCAGCCAGACAGGAGGTGGCTACACCTTC. Its translation is CASSQTGGGYTF. The chain combines TRBV11-2 with TRBJ1-2, with a weak D call TRBD1 (6 bases). With 5 bases removed from V and 7 bases from J, the gap between germline ends came to 11 bases. This CDR3 contains 12 residues. Germline V gene sequence: CDR1 SGHAT, CDR2 FQNNGV.

This clone has a single count. This rearrangement joins TRBV5-1 to TRBJ2-1; D possibly corresponds to TRBD1 (6 bases). CDR3 length: 16 amino acids. V shed 3 bases and J shed 0 bases, with 13 bases lying between them. In germline, CDR1 is SGHRS, CDR2 YFSETQ. The CDR3, as DNA: TGCGCCAGCAGCTGGGACATTTGGGGCTCCTACAATGAGCAGTTCTTC. Amino acids: CASSWDIWGSYNEQFF.

The V call is TRBV4-1, the J call TRBJ1-1; D ambiguous. Germline lookup yields CDR1 MGHRA and CDR2 YSYEKL. The CDR3 totals 12 residues. Trimming took 2 bases from V and 3 from J, leaving 4 bases between them. The CDR3 DNA follows: TGCGCCAGCAGCCAACCGTACACTGAAGCTTTCTTT. Translating gives CASSQPYTEAFF.

The chain is built from TRBV18 and TRBJ1-1, with TRBD1 identical over 8 bases. The CDR3 has 16 amino acids. From germline, CDR1 is KGHSH and CDR2 LQKENI. With 1 base clipped from V and 8 bases from J, the junction kept 12 bases outside the gene matches. The CDR3 region is CASSPLPGGSFLEAFF. CDR3 sequence (DNA): TGTGCCAGCTCACCACTGCCAGGGGGCTCATTCCTCGAAGCTTTCTTT.

The V and J genes are TRBV6-5 and TRBJ2-1; D is undetermined. The V and J ends lost 0 bases and 2 bases respectively, with 11 bases between them. Per the germline V gene, CDR1 is MNHEY and CDR2 is SVGAGI. The CDR3 totals 16 residues. CDR3 DNA sequence: TGTGCCAGCAGTTACTCGCCAGCGCGTACCTACAATGAGCAGTTCTTC. Protein: CASSYSPARTYNEQFF.

The J gene is TRBJ2-3, the V gene TRBV10-1, with 9 bases matching TRBD2. Looked up from germline, CDR1 is WNHNN and CDR2 is SYGVQD (reference sequence). This CDR3 has 16 residues. The ends lost 0 bases at V and 9 bases at J; junction bases unmatched: 10. Here the CDR3 reads CASSESISGGHSTQYF. The CDR3 DNA is TGCGCCAGCAGTGAGTCGATTAGCGGGGGACATTCGACGCAGTATTTT.

The chain uses TRBV10-3 and TRBJ2-7, with 10 bases aligning to TRBD1. There are 12 residues in the CDR3. J was trimmed by 5 bases and V by 10 bases; bases with no gene match: 5. Germline V gene data show CDR1 as ENHRY and CDR2 as SYGVKD. The CDR3 sequence: CATSTGGHEQYF. The CDR3 nucleotides read TGTGCCACCTCGACAGGGGGCCACGAGCAGTACTTC.

This clone was seen only a few times. The chain has TRBV15 and TRBJ1-3; unclear D gene. This CDR3 is 16 amino acids long. Germline V gives CDR1 LNHNV, CDR2 YYDKDF (reference sequence). Between the trimmed V and J ends, which lost 0 bases and 0 bases, there was a span of 9 bases. The CDR3 nucleotides read TGTGCCACCAGCAGAGATCCTCTGAGCTCTGGAAACACCATATATTTT. Protein sequence: CATSRDPLSSGNTIYF.